This record concerns one TCR beta chain sequence. The antigen is unknown. Assay used: immunoSEQ multiplex PCR; TCRdb lists only in-frame clones, some missing. The table records tens of thousands of clones, around 87% of them present only once. The sample comes from a study of PD-L1 blockade in urothelial cancer. Across the whole study: Most patients, twenty-five of 29, were males with bladder-origin cancer. Between 0 and 3 prior chemotherapy regimens had been given to patients. Notes on the study in general: Better survival was predicted when blood TCR clonality before treatment fell below the median.

CDR3 size: 14 residues. Germline V gives CDR1 MDHEN, CDR2 SYDVKM. V lost 5 bases and J lost 4; bases outside the gene matches: 7. The sample here was PBMCs, taken around atezolizumab (anti-PD-L1) treatment. The TCR was taken from a woman in her seventies with urothelial cancer. This chain links TRBV28 with TRBJ1-1, with TRBD1 identical over 7 bases. The DNA of the CDR3 is TGTGCCAGCAGTACGACAGGGAAAGTCACTGAAGCTTTCTTT. As protein: CASSTTGKVTEAFF.